Given below is one TCR beta chain in context. The antigen remains unidentified. This sample is drawn from a study of beta chain features in type 1 diabetes. General study points: Type 1 diabetes patients showed a moderate but significant shortening of TCRB CDR3s in all four CD4+ subsets. The study notes PCR might favor shorter templates equally in patients and controls.

Expressed TCRB transcripts were sequenced, since all the RNA that had been isolated was reverse transcribed. TCRdb's copy holds only in-frame clones and misses some; the assay was immunoSEQ multiplex PCR. This repertoire shows hundreds of thousands of clones, roughly an eighth found once; its top ten account for roughly 0.04%. One heparinised blood draw averaging approximately 100 mL was given by each donor. The ends were cut back, 5 bases at V and 6 bases at J, with 16 bases in the middle. The CDR3 is made up of 14 amino acids. The germline gives CDR1 MNHEY, CDR2 SVGAGI. The chain carries TRBV6-5 and TRBJ1-1; D gene ambiguous. This sequence originates from a man aged 18 to 29 with type 1 diabetes. The sequenced sample consisted of naive CD4+ T cells from blood. CDR3 region: CASSPNNLGPEAFF. The CDR3 region has the DNA TGTGCCAGCAGTCCCAATAACTTGGGCCCTGAAGCTTTCTTT.